This T cell receptor (beta chain) was sequenced during a study of T cell responses to AZD1222 COVID-19 vaccine. Assay: immunoSEQ multiplex PCR; the TCRdb copy retains only in-frame clones and omits some. This sample has approximately 210,000 clones, with about 94% found just once. The CDR3 sequence is 15 residues long. The germline CDR1 and CDR2 sequences are SEHNR and FQNEAQ (reference sequence). V trimming: 10 bases; J trimming: 1 base; junction bases outside the gene matches: 8. The chain is built from TRBV7-9 and TRBJ1-3; 9 positions match TRBD1. This TCR derives from an adult who received the MenACWY meningococcal vaccine as a control. The material sequenced was peripheral blood, taken 28 days after the second dose of the MenACWY control vaccine. The CDR3 sequence: CAIRDRDRSGNTIYF. For the CDR3, the DNA is TGTGCCATCCGGGACAGGGATAGGTCTGGAAACACCATATATTTT.